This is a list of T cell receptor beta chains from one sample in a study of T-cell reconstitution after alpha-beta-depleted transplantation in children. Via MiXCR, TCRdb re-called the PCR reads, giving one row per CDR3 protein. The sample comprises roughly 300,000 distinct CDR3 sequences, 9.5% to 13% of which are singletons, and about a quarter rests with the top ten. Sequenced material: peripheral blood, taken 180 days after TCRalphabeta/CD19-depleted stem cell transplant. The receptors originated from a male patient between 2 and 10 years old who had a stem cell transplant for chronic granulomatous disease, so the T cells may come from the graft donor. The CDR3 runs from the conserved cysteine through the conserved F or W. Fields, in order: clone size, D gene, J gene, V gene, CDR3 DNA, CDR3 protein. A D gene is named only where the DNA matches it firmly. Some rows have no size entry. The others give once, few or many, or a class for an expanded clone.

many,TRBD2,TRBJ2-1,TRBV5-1,TGCGCCAGCAGCTTACTAGCGGGAGGGGGCTACAATGAGCAGTTCTTC,CASSLLAGGGYNEQFF
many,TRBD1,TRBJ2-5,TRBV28,TGTGCCAGCAGTTTCTCCGGGACAGGGGGCAAGACCCAGTACTTC,CASSFSGTGGKTQYF
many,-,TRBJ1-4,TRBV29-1,TGCAGCGTTATGGGGGGGACCGATGAAAAACTGTTTTTT,CSVMGGTDEKLFF
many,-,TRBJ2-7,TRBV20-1,TGCAGTGCTAGAGATCTTCTCGGGACGGAGATCTACGAGCAGTACTTC,CSARDLLGTEIYEQYF
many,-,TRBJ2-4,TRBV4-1,TGCGCCAGCAGCCAAGTTACGAGCGCCGACGGCTCTTACTTC,CASSQVTSADGSYF
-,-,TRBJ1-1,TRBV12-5,TGTGCTAGTGGTTTGGTACTCTCAGGGGCCCTCGACACTGAAGCTTTCTTT,CASGLVLSGALDTEAFF
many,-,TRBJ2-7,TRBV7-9,TGTGCCAGCCCGGAATGGGACGAGCAGTACTTC,CASPEWDEQYF
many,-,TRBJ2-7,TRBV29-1,TGCAGCGTGGGAAGAAAGGGGAGGCAATCCTCCTACGAGCAGTACTTC,CSVGRKGRQSSYEQYF
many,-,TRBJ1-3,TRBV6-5,TGTGCCAGCAGTTATAGAGCCGGCTCTGGAAACACCATATATTTT,CASSYRAGSGNTIYF
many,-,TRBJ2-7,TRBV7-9,TGTGCCAGCAGGAAGCCGGGTGGCAAGGACGAGCAGTACTTC,CASRKPGGKDEQYF
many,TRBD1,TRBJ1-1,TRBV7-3,TGTGCCAGCAGCTTATCAGGGGGCACTGAAGCTTTCTTT,CASSLSGGTEAFF
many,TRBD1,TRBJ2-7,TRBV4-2,TGTGCCAGCAGCCAAGCTTGGACAGGGGGCCCCTACGAGCAGTACTTC,CASSQAWTGGPYEQYF
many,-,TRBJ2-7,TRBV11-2,TGTGCCAGCACCCGGACAGACTACGAGCAGTACTTC,CASTRTDYEQYF
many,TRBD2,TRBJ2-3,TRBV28,TGTGCCAGCGGGACTAGCGGGGGGGCTACAGATACGCAGTATTTT,CASGTSGGATDTQYF
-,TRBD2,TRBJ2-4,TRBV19,TGTGCAAGTAGTATAACGGGCCTAGCGGAAAATAAAAACATTCAGTACTTC,CASSITGLAENKNIQYF
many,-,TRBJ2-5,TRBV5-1,TGCGCCAGCAGCTTGGATAACTTGGGACTGGAGACCCAGTACTTC,CASSLDNLGLETQYF
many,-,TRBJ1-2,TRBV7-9,TGTGCCAGCAGCTTGGACGGGGGCAGCTATGGCTACACCTTC,CASSLDGGSYGYTF
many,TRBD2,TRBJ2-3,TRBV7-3,TGTGCCAGCAGCTCGGGACTAGCGGAGTCACGTTTCACAGATACGCAGTATTTT,CASSSGLAESRFTDTQYF
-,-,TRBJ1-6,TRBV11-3,TGTGCCAGCAACTCGCCCGACGCGGATAATTCACCCCTCCACTTT,CASNSPDADNSPLHF
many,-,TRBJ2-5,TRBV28,TGTGCCAGCAGTTGGCTTGAGACCCAGTACTTC,CASSWLETQYF
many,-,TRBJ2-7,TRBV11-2,TGTGCCAGCAGCTTGCGGGCTAAAAGGTACGAGCAGTACTTC,CASSLRAKRYEQYF
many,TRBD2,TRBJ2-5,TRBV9,TGTGCCAGCAGCGTAGGATTGGCGGGAGTAAGAGAGACCCAGTACTTC,CASSVGLAGVRETQYF
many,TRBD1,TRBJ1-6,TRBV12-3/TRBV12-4,TGTGCCAGCAGTTTAGGGGACAGTAACTCTAATTCACCCCTCCACTTT,CASSLGDSNSNSPLHF
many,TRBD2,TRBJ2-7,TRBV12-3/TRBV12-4,TGTGCCAGGGTACAGGGGACTAGCGGGACCGGGGTCGAATTTTCGTACTTC,CARVQGTSGTGVEFSYF
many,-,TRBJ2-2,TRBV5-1,TGCGCCAGCAGCTTGAACGGGGAGCTGTTTTTT,CASSLNGELFF
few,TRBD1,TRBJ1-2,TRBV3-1,TGTGCCAGCAGCCCCCGGGACAGGGGCAACTATGGCTACACCTTC,CASSPRDRGNYGYTF
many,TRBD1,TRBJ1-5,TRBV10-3,TGTGCCATCAGTGAGAGACAGGGAGGCAATCAGCCCCAGCATTTT,CAISERQGGNQPQHF
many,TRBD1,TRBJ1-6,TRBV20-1,TGCAGTGCTAGCCCGGGACAGGGTGGTTCACCCCTCCACTTT,CSASPGQGGSPLHF
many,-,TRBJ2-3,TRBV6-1,TGTGCCAGCAGCCCTCGGGACGACACAGATACGCAGTATTTT,CASSPRDDTDTQYF
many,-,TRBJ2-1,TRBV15,TGTGCCACCAGCAGACCAGGACGTTCGTTGGAGCAGTTCTTC,CATSRPGRSLEQFF
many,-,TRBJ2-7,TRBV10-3,TGTGCCATCAGTGAGGGCGTCTCCTACGAGCAGTACTTC,CAISEGVSYEQYF
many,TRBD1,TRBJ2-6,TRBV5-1,TGCGCCAGCAGCCCCCGGACAGGTGGCTCTTCTGGGGCCAACGTCCTGACTTTC,CASSPRTGGSSGANVLTF
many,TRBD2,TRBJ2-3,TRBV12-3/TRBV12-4,TGTGCCAGCAGTTTAGTGCCTAGCGGACGTAATTGGGTAGATACGCAGTATTTT,CASSLVPSGRNWVDTQYF
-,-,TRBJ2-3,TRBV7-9,TGTGCCAGCAGCTCCCCGAAAGGGAAGGGCTCAGATACGCAGTATTTT,CASSSPKGKGSDTQYF
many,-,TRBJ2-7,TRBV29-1,TGCAGCGTCGAAGGGTACGAGCAGTACTTC,CSVEGYEQYF
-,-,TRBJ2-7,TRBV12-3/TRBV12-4,TGTGCCAGCAGTTTAGGGCTAGTCTCCGACGAGCAGTACTTC,CASSLGLVSDEQYF
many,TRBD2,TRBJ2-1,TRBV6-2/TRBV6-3,TGTGCCAGCAGACGCACACTAGCGGGTATTTACAATGAGCAGTTCTTC,CASRRTLAGIYNEQFF
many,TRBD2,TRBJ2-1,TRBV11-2,TGTGCCAGCAGCTTAGTTGAAGGGCCACTAGCGGGAGTATTAAGTGAGCAGTTCTTC,CASSLVEGPLAGVLSEQFF
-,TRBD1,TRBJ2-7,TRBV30,TGTGCCTGGGGGACAGGATTTTCCTACGAGCAGTACTTC,CAWGTGFSYEQYF
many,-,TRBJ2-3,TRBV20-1,TGCAGTGCTAGAGGTCCTGGGGCAGATACGCAGTATTTT,CSARGPGADTQYF
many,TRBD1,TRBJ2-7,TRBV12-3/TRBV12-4,TGTGCCAGCAGAGGGACAGGGGAGTCCTACGAGCAGTACTTC,CASRGTGESYEQYF
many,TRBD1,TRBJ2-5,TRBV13,TGTGCCAGCAGCTCAATCCTGGACAGAGGCAGGGGGGAGACCCAGTACTTC,CASSSILDRGRGETQYF
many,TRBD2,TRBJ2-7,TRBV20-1,TGCAGTGCCAGAAGGCTAGCGGGAGGGTCCGGAAGCTACGAGCAGTACTTC,CSARRLAGGSGSYEQYF
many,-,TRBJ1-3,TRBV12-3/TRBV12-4,TGTGCCAGCAGGGCCCCCTCTGGAAACACCATATATTTT,CASRAPSGNTIYF
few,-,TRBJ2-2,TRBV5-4,TGTGCCAGCAGTAAAAGTGAGAACACCGGGGAGCTGTTTTTT,CASSKSENTGELFF